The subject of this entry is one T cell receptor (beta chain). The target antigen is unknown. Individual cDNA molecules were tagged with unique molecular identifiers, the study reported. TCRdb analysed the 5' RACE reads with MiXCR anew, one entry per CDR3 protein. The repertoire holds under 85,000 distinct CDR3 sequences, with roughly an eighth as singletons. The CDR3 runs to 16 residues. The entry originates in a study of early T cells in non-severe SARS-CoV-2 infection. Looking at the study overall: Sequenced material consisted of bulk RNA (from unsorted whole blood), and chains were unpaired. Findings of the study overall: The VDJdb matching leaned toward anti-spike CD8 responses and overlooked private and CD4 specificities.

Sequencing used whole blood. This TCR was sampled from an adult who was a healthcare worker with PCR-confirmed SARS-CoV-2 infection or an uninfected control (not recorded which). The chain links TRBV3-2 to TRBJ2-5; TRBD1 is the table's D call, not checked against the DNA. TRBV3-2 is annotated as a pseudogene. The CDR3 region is CASSQEGSGRWETQYF. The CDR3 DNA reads TGTGCCAGCAGCCAAGAGGGATCAGGGCGATGGGAGACCCAGTACTTC.